The 2 T cell receptor beta chains below were found in one sample sequenced in a study of identical twins. TCRdb called the 5' RACE reads again in MiXCR, with one record for every CDR3 protein. The sample contains roughly 480,000 distinct CDR3 sequences, roughly 24% of which appear only once. This same sample was also part of a study on T cells expressing NK-cell markers.

The sequenced material came from CD4+ T cells sorted from blood. The receptors shown here come from a woman aged 18-29 years in good health.

The chain has TRBV10-1 and TRBJ2-1; no definite D call. The CDR3 is 13 amino acids. Trimming pared 0 bases from V and 8 bases from J, leaving 8 bases between. Germline CDR1 and CDR2: WNHNN and SYGVQD (reference sequence). As DNA, the CDR3 is TGCGCCAGCAGTGAGTCCATCGACCATGAGCAGTTCTTC. Protein product: CASSESIDHEQFF.

The chain carries TRBV20-1 and TRBJ2-1, with TRBD2 matching over 12 bases. Germline CDR1 reads DFQATT; CDR2 reads SNEGSKA (reference sequence). The CDR3 spans 15 residues. Germline trimming cut 6 bases from V and 10 bases from J; bases unmatched to any gene: 13. The CDR3 coding sequence is TGCAGTGCGAGGGGTGGGACTAGCGGGCCTGGGGAGCAGTTCTTC. This codes for CSARGGTSGPGEQFF.